The 27 T cell receptor beta chains below all came from one sample that was sequenced in a study of cytomegalovirus exposure and HLA in healthy donors. Vbeta (60) and Jbeta (13) primers were used in the PCR. Here immunoSEQ multiplex PCR was the method, and the copy in TCRdb shows in-frame clones only, minus some. The repertoire includes about 37,000 clones, roughly 80% of them detected once, and about 10% sits in the top ten. Sequencing used PBMCs. The source of these receptors is a woman aged 40 to 50 in good health and CMV-seronegative.

The V and J genes are TRBV5-8 and TRBJ1-5, with D possibly matching TRBD1 (6 bases). V was trimmed by 1 base and J by 4 bases, leaving 12 bases between them. Germline assignment: CDR1 SGHTS and CDR2 YDEGEE. CDR3 length: 15 amino acids. The CDR3, as DNA: TGTGCCAGCAGCTTGCGGAGGACAGCGAATCAGCCCCAGCATTTT. It specifies CASSLRRTANQPQHF.

As for this clone: Relative to the germline gene, one junction end is altered; a read error may explain this. The genes are TRBV7-7 and TRBJ2-5; D might be TRBD2 (6 bases). Germline V CDR1 and CDR2: SSHAT, FNYEAQ (reference sequence). The CDR3 contains 15 residues. The CDR3 is CASSLTGTLEETQYF. CDR3 nucleotide sequence: TGTGCTAGCAGCTTGACCGGGACTTTGGAAGAGACCCAGTACTTC.

This clone came up a few times. The rearrangement joins TRBV18 to TRBJ2-5, with D possibly being TRBD2 (5 bases). The CDR3 contains 14 residues. CDR1 and CDR2 (germline): KGHSH, LQKENI. The ends were cut back, 3 bases at V and 4 bases at J, with 12 bases in the middle. CDR3 amino acids: CASSPEGGGETQYF. The CDR3 DNA is TGTGCCAGCTCACCGGAAGGAGGCGGAGAGACCCAGTACTTC. Full variable domain (rest looked up from reference TRBV18 and TRBJ2-5): NAGVMQNPRHLVRRRGQEARLRCSPMKGHSHVYWYRQLPEEGLKFMVYLQKENIIDESGMPKERFSAEFPKEGPSILRIQQVVRGDSAAYFCASSPEGGGETQYFGPGTRLLVL.

This clone was seen just once. The chain couples TRBV4-1 to TRBJ1-1; D might be TRBD1 (5 bases). Germline lookup yields CDR1 MGHRA and CDR2 YSYEKL. The CDR3 sequence is 15 residues long. V lost 1 base and J 3 bases, leaving 12 bases between the germline ends. This chain's CDR3 is CASSQVNRKDTEAFF. CDR3 bases: TGCGCCAGCAGCCAAGTGAACAGGAAGGACACTGAAGCTTTCTTT.

This sequence joins TRBV12-5 and TRBJ1-6; 8 positions agree with TRBD1. The CDR3 length is 16 residues. The V gene's germline CDR1 is LGHNT and CDR2 FRNRAP. V lost 0 bases and J lost 11; bases outside the gene matches: 9. The CDR3 protein is CASGLVLTGDGPPLHF. The CDR3 DNA follows: TGTGCTAGTGGTTTGGTCTTGACAGGGGACGGACCACCCCTCCACTTT.

The rearrangement uses TRBV5-1 and TRBJ2-3; D is perhaps TRBD1 (6 bases). The CDR3 consists of 15 residues. The V gene lost 7 bases and the J gene lost 2 bases, with 17 bases spanning the gap. Germline CDR1 is SGHRS and CDR2 is YFSETQ. CDR3 in DNA: TGCGCCAGCGGAAAGAACAGGGTCTTCACAGATACGCAGTATTTT. Translation gives CASGKNRVFTDTQYF.

The chain combines TRBV7-9 with TRBJ1-2; 7 bases line up with TRBD1. V gave up 5 bases and J gave up 0 bases; unmatched junction bases: 6. From germline, CDR1 is SEHNR and CDR2 FQNEAQ (reference sequence). The CDR3 runs to 15 residues. CDR3 nucleotides: TGTGCCAGCAGCACCCGGGACAGTTCTAACTATGGCTACACCTTC. Translating it yields CASSTRDSSNYGYTF.

The CDR3 spells CASPPKTGNTEAFF. CDR3 nucleotide sequence: TGTGCCAGCCCACCGAAGACAGGGAACACTGAAGCTTTCTTT. The chain links TRBV9 to TRBJ1-1; D is possibly TRBD1 (6 bases). This CDR3 is 14 amino acids long. Trimming took 7 bases from V and 1 from J, leaving 14 bases between them. CDR1 is SGDLS, CDR2 YYNGEE, per germline.

The chain has TRBV9 and TRBJ1-4; 9 nucleotides match TRBD1. With 4 bases clipped from V and 8 bases from J, the junction kept 6 bases outside the gene matches. Germline CDR1 is SGDLS and CDR2 is YYNGEE. The length of the CDR3 is 14 residues. CDR3 coding DNA: TGTGCCAGCAGCCCGACAGGGGGACGGGAAAAACTGTTTTTT. Translating it yields CASSPTGGREKLFF.

The CDR3 nucleotides read TGTGCCAGCAGTGACGGGGTAGGGGGCACAGATACGCAGTATTTT. Residues: CASSDGVGGTDTQYF. The V gene is TRBV6-4, the J gene TRBJ2-3; maybe TRBD1 (5 bases). Germline CDR1 reads MRHNA; CDR2 reads SNTAGT. Trimming pared 2 bases from V and 1 base from J, leaving 10 bases between. The CDR3 spans 15 residues.

This clone has only a few counts. The gene calls are TRBV2 and TRBJ1-5; D is unresolved. Germline-derived CDR1 and CDR2 are SNHLY and FYNNEI. V lost 8 bases, J lost 0 bases, and 14 bases lay in between. The CDR3 is 15 amino acids. CDR3 DNA sequence: TGTGCCAGCGGTATCAGACAATTTAGCAATCAGCCCCAGCATTTT. It specifies CASGIRQFSNQPQHF.

The V gene is TRBV2, the J gene TRBJ1-3; D unclear. Germline-derived CDR1 and CDR2 are SNHLY and FYNNEI. Trimming stripped 4 bases from V and 8 bases from J, with 9 bases between. This CDR3 contains 12 residues. CDR3 coding DNA: TGTGCCAGCAGTGCCACGCCGGACACCATATATTTT. This translates into CASSATPDTIYF. Combining the CDR3 with reference TRBV2 and TRBJ1-3 gives the whole variable domain EPEVTQTPSHQVTQMGQEVILRCVPISNHLYFYWYRQILGQKVEFLVSFYNNEISEKSEIFDDQFSVERPDGSNFTLKIRSTKLEDSAMYFCASSATPDTIYFGEGSWLTVV.

DNA of the CDR3: TGTGCCAGCAGCTTGTCTGGCCCAGATACGCAGTATTTT. It encodes CASSLSGPDTQYF. The chain is built from TRBV5-4 and TRBJ2-3; D is unresolved. The length of the CDR3 is 13 residues. V gave up 1 base and J gave up 4 bases, with 7 bases separating them. Per germline, CDR1 SGHNT and CDR2 YYREEE (reference sequence).

This rearrangement joins TRBV6-5 to TRBJ2-2, with 9 bases lining up with TRBD1. CDR3 length equals 15 residues. Germline-derived CDR1 and CDR2 are MNHEY and SVGAGI. V lost 8 bases to trimming and J lost 4 bases; unmatched junction nucleotides: 8. The CDR3 DNA reads TGTGCCAGCCGGAGGGACAGGGACGCCACCGGGGAGCTGTTTTTT. It is translated as CASRRDRDATGELFF.

The chain employs TRBV7-2 and TRBJ2-5; D may be TRBD2 (5 bases). This CDR3 spans 12 amino acids. Trimming left V 5 bases short and J 13 bases short, with 17 bases between. Germline V gene lookup returns CDR1 SGHTA and CDR2 FQGNSA. The CDR3: CASSTAALPPYF. In DNA, the CDR3 is TGTGCCAGCAGCACAGCGGCCCTACCCCCGTACTTC.

The rearrangement joins TRBV19 to TRBJ1-6; possible D gene TRBD1, 5 bases. The germline gives CDR1 LNHDA, CDR2 SQIVND (reference sequence). V was pared by 6 bases and J by 10 bases, with 13 bases between. This CDR3 is 13 amino acids long. DNA for the CDR3: TGTGCCAGTAGGTCGGAGGGGAGGTCACCCCTCCACTTT. Its protein is CASRSEGRSPLHF.

Here the CDR3 DNA reads TGCGCCAGCAGCCTAAACGGACAGGGGATGCCACCCCTCCACTTT. Amino acid sequence: CASSLNGQGMPPLHF. The J gene is TRBJ1-6, the V gene TRBV4-3; TRBD1 aligns across 9 bases. The CDR3 totals 15 residues. CDR1 and CDR2 (germline): LGHNA, YSLEER. Germline trimming cut 4 bases from V and 11 bases from J; bases unmatched to any gene: 9.

The CDR3 reads CASRPGTWGYNSPLHF. In DNA, the CDR3 is TGTGCCAGCAGACCCGGGACTTGGGGCTATAATTCACCCCTCCACTTT. The chain links TRBV27 to TRBJ1-6; maybe TRBD1 (5 bases). Per germline, CDR1 MNHEY and CDR2 SMNVEV (reference sequence). V was shortened by 6 bases and J by 3 bases, with 15 bases between the two germline ends. CDR3 size: 16 residues.

A few counts support this clone. The CDR3 loop is CASSPSSEKLFF. The CDR3 DNA reads TGTGCCAGCAGCCCTAGTAGTGAAAAACTGTTTTTT. The chain carries TRBV2 and TRBJ1-4, with D unclear. CDR1 and CDR2 from the germline V gene are SNHLY and FYNNEI. V lost 6 bases and J lost 7, with 9 bases in between. This CDR3 comprises 12 residues.

This chain joins TRBV30 and TRBJ2-2; 9 bases fit TRBD2. The V segment lost 5 bases and the J segment 4 bases; nucleotides outside the gene matches: 2. This CDR3 region has 13 residues. Germline V CDR1 and CDR2: GTSNPN, SVGIG (reference sequence). The CDR3 coding sequence is TGTGCCTGGGGCGGGGGGGCCACCGGGGAGCTGTTTTTT. This gives the protein CAWGGGATGELFF.

Only one count was recorded for this clone. The chain recombines TRBV28 with TRBJ2-7, with D possibly matching TRBD1 (6 bases). V lost 6 bases, J lost 0 bases, and 15 bases lay in between. Germline V gene data show CDR1 as MDHEN and CDR2 as SYDVKM. The CDR3 spans 15 residues. CDR3 amino acids: CASRPNRESSYEQYV. The CDR3, as DNA: TGTGCCAGCAGACCGAACAGGGAGAGCTCCTACGAGCAGTACGTC.

V gene TRBV29-1 combines with J gene TRBJ2-1, with 13 nucleotides matching TRBD2. V lost 7 bases, J lost 2 bases, and 5 bases stayed unmatched. The length of the CDR3 is 15 residues. Germline CDR1 reads SQVTM; CDR2 reads ANQGSEA. CDR3 loop: CSARTSGGAYNEQFF. The CDR3 nucleotides are TGCAGCGCCCGAACTAGCGGGGGGGCCTACAATGAGCAGTTCTTC.

The chain is built from TRBV19 and TRBJ1-1; 8 bases are shared with TRBD1. This CDR3 contains 15 residues. Trimming at V came to 6 bases and at J to 6 bases, leaving 12 bases not matched to a gene. Per germline, CDR1 LNHDA and CDR2 SQIVND (reference sequence). The CDR3 protein is CASRVSGTGDPEAFF. The CDR3 DNA follows: TGTGCCAGTAGGGTTTCCGGGACAGGCGACCCTGAAGCTTTCTTT.

The chain uses TRBV2 and TRBJ2-3, with D perhaps matching TRBD1 (5 bases). CDR3 size: 13 residues. V shed 8 bases and J shed 6 bases, with 15 bases lying between them. Per germline, CDR1 SNHLY and CDR2 FYNNEI. CDR3 in amino acids: CASSAGKADTQYF. CDR3 DNA sequence: TGTGCCAGCTCTGCAGGGAAAGCGGATACGCAGTATTTT.

The chain couples TRBV5-6 to TRBJ1-5; 7 bases line up with TRBD1. V dropped 4 bases and J dropped 6; count of bases not matched to a gene: 13. The CDR3 contains 16 residues. Germline CDR1 is SGHDT and CDR2 is YYEEEE. Here the CDR3 reads CASSHRGSSNAQPQHF. As DNA, the CDR3 is TGTGCCAGCAGCCACAGGGGTTCCTCGAACGCTCAGCCCCAGCATTTT.

This chain connects TRBV2 to TRBJ2-1; tentatively, D is TRBD2 (6 bases). This CDR3 is 15 amino acids long. Trimming left V 7 bases short and J 7 bases short, with 20 bases between. CDR1 and CDR2 (germline): SNHLY, FYNNEI. Here the CDR3 reads CASKGLRTTENEQFF. Written as DNA, the CDR3 is TGTGCCAGCAAGGGACTCCGAACGACTGAGAATGAGCAGTTCTTC.

In this sample, this clone turned up a few times. This chain links TRBV21-1 with TRBJ1-5; the table calls TRBD1, which could not be checked here. TRBV21-1 is deemed a pseudogene. This CDR3 contains 16 residues. CDR3 region: CASSIGTGGFNQPQHF. DNA for the CDR3: TGTGCCAGCAGCATCGGGACAGGGGGCTTCAATCAGCCCCAGCATTTT.